What follows are 10 T cell receptor beta chains derived from one specimen sequenced in a study of T cells in Graves' hyperthyroidism and ophthalmopathy (dated by TCRdb to the late 2010s). The protocol used for the library was multiplex PCR. For sequencing, an Illumina HiSeq 2000 was employed. Amplification of TCR beta CDR3 regions was carried out from RNA transcripts. For the first round of RT-PCR on the TCR CDR3, the HTBI primer set was used together with the Qiagen OneStep RT-PCR kit. TCRdb reprocessing: public reads trimmed at Q25 with fastp, clones called with MiXCR, in-frame beta chains kept. Identical CDR3 protein sequences are pooled into one entry, listed with their most common genes and DNA. This sample holds more than 350,000 distinct CDR3 sequences; more than 14% were observed only once. The ten biggest clones cover roughly a fifth of the sample. The material sequenced was blood. Receptors were obtained from a woman under 40 with Graves' ophthalmopathy.

This clonotype has ten or more counts. This chain uses TRBV11-2 with TRBJ2-5; D gene uncertain. Trimming cost V 5 bases and J 1 base, with 8 bases left between them. The CDR3 covers 13 residues. Germline values: CDR1 SGHAT, CDR2 FQNNGV. In DNA form, the CDR3 reads TGTGCCAGCAGCCCTGTTTCCCAAGAGACCCAGTACTTC. This codes for CASSPVSQETQYF.

Many counts were recorded for this clonotype. The chain employs TRBV28 and TRBJ1-2, with 9 bases that match TRBD1. V shed 5 bases and J 1 base; nucleotides not matched to a gene: 8. Looked up from germline, CDR1 is MDHEN and CDR2 is SYDVKM. The CDR3 runs to 16 residues. CDR3 protein: CASSPGQGPINYGYTF. The DNA of the CDR3 is TGTGCCAGCAGTCCAGGACAGGGGCCAATTAACTATGGCTACACCTTC.

This clonotype was observed at least ten times. The CDR3 DNA follows: TGCAGCGTTGGACTAGCGGAAGAGACCCAGTACTTC. Residues: CSVGLAEETQYF. The rearrangement joins TRBV29-1 to TRBJ2-5; 9 bases line up with TRBD2. From germline, CDR1 is SQVTM and CDR2 ANQGSEA. The trim removed 4 bases at V and 3 bases at J, leaving 0 bases unmatched. CDR3 length equals 12 residues.

The V call is TRBV5-8, the J call TRBJ2-7; 11 bases agree with TRBD2. Germline CDR1 is SGHTS and CDR2 is YDEGEE. CDR3 length equals 16 residues. V lost 3 bases and J lost 5; bases outside the gene matches: 10. Here the CDR3 DNA reads TGTGCCAGCAGCTCGACTAGCGGGGAGCCCCGGGACGAGCAGTACTTC. It encodes CASSSTSGEPRDEQYF. Full variable domain (missing parts from reference TRBV5-8 and TRBJ2-7): EAGVTQSPTHLIKTRGQQATLRCSPISGHTSVYWYQQALGLGLQFLLWYDEGEERNRGNFPPRFSGRQFPNYSSELNVNALELEDSALYLCASSSTSGEPRDEQYFGPGTRLTVT.

In its sample, this clonotype was seen many times. J is TRBJ2-1 and V is TRBV5-6; TRBD1 matches 9 bases. Germline CDR1 and CDR2: SGHDT and YYEEEE. The CDR3 loop spans 16 amino acids. V lost 2 bases and J lost 3; bases outside the gene matches: 6. The CDR3 DNA is TGTGCCAGCAGCTTCCTAGGGGGACAGGGCTACAATGAGCAGTTCTTC. As protein: CASSFLGGQGYNEQFF.

This clonotype has only one observation. With a much larger clone just one base away, this may be a read error. This is likely a read error, given that the CDR3 carries no conserved phenylalanine or tryptophan at its end. The chain recombines TRBV20-1 with TRBJ2-7; 7 nucleotides line up with TRBD1. Germline-derived CDR1 and CDR2 are DFQATT and SNEGSKA (reference sequence). V gave up 6 bases and J gave up 4 bases; unmatched junction bases: 3. The CDR3 sequence is 11 residues long. DNA for the CDR3: TGCAGTGCGCGACAGGGTTACGAGCAGTACTCC. Translation: CSARQGYEQYS.

This clonotype has ten or more counts. The chain couples TRBV7-2 to TRBJ2-5; D may be TRBD2 (5 bases). V was cut by 2 bases and J by 9 bases, with 13 bases left in between. This CDR3 has 13 residues. The germline gives CDR1 SGHTA, CDR2 FQGNSA. The CDR3 nucleotides read TGTGCCAGCAGCTTAACTGAAGAAGCGGCCCAGTACTTC. Protein sequence: CASSLTEEAAQYF. The entire variable domain, with the rest obtained from reference TRBV7-2 and TRBJ2-5, is as follows: GAGVSQSPSNKVTEKGKDVELRCDPISGHTALYWYRQSLGQGLEFLIYFQGNSAPDKSGLPSDRFSAERTGGSVSTLTIQRTQQEDSAVYLCASSLTEEAAQYFGPGTRLLVL.

This clonotype was recorded at least ten times. The rearrangement joins TRBV20-1 to TRBJ1-1; D is unresolved. Germline assignment: CDR1 DFQATT and CDR2 SNEGSKA (reference sequence). This CDR3 is 12 amino acids long. V was clipped by 3 bases and J by 3 bases, with 8 bases between them. CDR3 in amino acids: CSASNMDTEAFF. The CDR3 coding sequence is TGCAGTGCTAGTAACATGGACACTGAAGCTTTCTTT.

This clonotype was observed at least ten times. The J gene is TRBJ1-3, the V gene TRBV11-3; D call uncertain. Germline V gives CDR1 SGHNT, CDR2 YENEEA. The CDR3 extends over 17 amino acids. Trimming removed 0 bases from V and 0 bases from J, with 12 bases in between. The CDR3: CASSLDVSGYSGNTIYF. In DNA form, the CDR3 reads TGTGCCAGCAGCTTAGATGTCTCAGGATACTCTGGAAACACCATATATTTT.

In this sample, this clonotype turned up a few times. This sequence joins TRBV4-1 and TRBJ1-3, with 12 bases identical to TRBD1. V lost 5 bases to trimming and J lost 11 bases; unmatched junction nucleotides: 7. Germline V lookup: CDR1 MGHRA, CDR2 YSYEKL. This CDR3 region has 14 residues. CDR3 residues: CASSEGQGADAIYF. The CDR3 nucleotides read TGCGCCAGCAGCGAGGGACAGGGGGCTGACGCCATATATTTT.